This TCR beta chain was sequenced during a study of T cell responses to AZD1222 COVID-19 vaccine. Whole-study results and caveats: Clonal diversity was possibly underestimated, and the donors were mostly white British, with more females. Seropositive status at baseline applied to only 6 or 7 AZD1222 recipients. Across spike, vaccine-associated CD4 TCRs were found, dominant at 160-218 and 743-854. Repertoires were obtained only post-peak T cell response.

In regard to this clone: Its antigen is not identified.

Trimming removed 5 bases from V and 6 bases from J; junction bases left unmatched: 18. The V gene's germline CDR1 is SGHTA and CDR2 FQGNSA. The CDR3 contains 17 residues. Method: immunoSEQ multiplex PCR; TCRdb's copy keeps in-frame clones and lacks some. The data hold tens of thousands of clones, with 70% to 85% observed a single time. This clonotype was sampled from an adult in good health. This specimen consisted of peripheral blood, obtained on day 0 of AZD1222 vaccination. V and J are TRBV7-2 and TRBJ2-7; 8 nucleotides align to TRBD1. The CDR3 coding sequence is TGTGCCAGCAGCGACATAAGGACAGGGATGGGGTCTCGCGAGCAGTACTTC. Translating it yields CASSDIRTGMGSREQYF.